These T cell receptor beta chains were read from a single sample in a study of CD8+ T cells in alopecia areata. TCRdb keeps only in-frame clones here, not all; method: immunoSEQ multiplex PCR. The table lists under 300,000 clones, about 60% of them singletons. Sequences were derived from CD4+ T cells sorted from blood, sampled around week 52, from a patient treated with tofacitinib. These receptor sequences come from a human donor with alopecia areata. The conserved cysteine and the conserved F or W are not part of the CDR3 here. Fields, in order: V gene, D gene, J gene, CDR3 protein. A D gene is named only where the DNA matches it firmly.

>TRBV29-1|-|TRBJ2-1
SVGKSSYNEQF
>TRBV29-1|TRBD1|TRBJ1-1
SVQKGTGPNTEAF
>TRBV30|-|TRBJ1-5
AFQTGTQNQPQH
>TRBV7-6|TRBD1|TRBJ2-7
ASSSTGITYEQY
>TRBV5-1|TRBD1|TRBJ2-7
ASSLRTGGIEQY
>TRBV2|-|TRBJ1-2
ASSEGRRNYGYT
>TRBV9|-|TRBJ1-2
ASSVESRGSGYT
>TRBV29-1|-|TRBJ1-2
SVEGGRSYGYT
>TRBV19|TRBD1|TRBJ2-7
ASSAGGTYEQY
>TRBV29-1|TRBD1|TRBJ1-1
SLRTGGFTEAF
>TRBV18|-|TRBJ2-5
ASSRPGMRETQY